This T cell receptor (beta chain) was identified in a study of chemoradiotherapy in HPV16-positive cancers. Data came from immunoSEQ multiplex PCR; TCRdb stores just in-frame clones and leaves some out. The data show about 39,000 clones, around 82% seen once. This clone has just a few counts. The CDR3 runs 15 residues. Trimming cost V 1 base and J 1 base, with 11 bases left between them. Germline V gives CDR1 SGHTS, CDR2 YDEGEE. This receptor was obtained from a human donor with HPV-associated anogenital cancer. This rearrangement joins TRBV5-8 to TRBJ1-1, with D maybe TRBD1 (6 bases). The sequences come from blood, collected from a patient who underwent chemoradiotherapy. The CDR3 sequence is CASSLKGTPNTEAFF. In DNA, the CDR3 is TGTGCCAGCAGCTTGAAGGGGACACCGAACACTGAAGCTTTCTTT.